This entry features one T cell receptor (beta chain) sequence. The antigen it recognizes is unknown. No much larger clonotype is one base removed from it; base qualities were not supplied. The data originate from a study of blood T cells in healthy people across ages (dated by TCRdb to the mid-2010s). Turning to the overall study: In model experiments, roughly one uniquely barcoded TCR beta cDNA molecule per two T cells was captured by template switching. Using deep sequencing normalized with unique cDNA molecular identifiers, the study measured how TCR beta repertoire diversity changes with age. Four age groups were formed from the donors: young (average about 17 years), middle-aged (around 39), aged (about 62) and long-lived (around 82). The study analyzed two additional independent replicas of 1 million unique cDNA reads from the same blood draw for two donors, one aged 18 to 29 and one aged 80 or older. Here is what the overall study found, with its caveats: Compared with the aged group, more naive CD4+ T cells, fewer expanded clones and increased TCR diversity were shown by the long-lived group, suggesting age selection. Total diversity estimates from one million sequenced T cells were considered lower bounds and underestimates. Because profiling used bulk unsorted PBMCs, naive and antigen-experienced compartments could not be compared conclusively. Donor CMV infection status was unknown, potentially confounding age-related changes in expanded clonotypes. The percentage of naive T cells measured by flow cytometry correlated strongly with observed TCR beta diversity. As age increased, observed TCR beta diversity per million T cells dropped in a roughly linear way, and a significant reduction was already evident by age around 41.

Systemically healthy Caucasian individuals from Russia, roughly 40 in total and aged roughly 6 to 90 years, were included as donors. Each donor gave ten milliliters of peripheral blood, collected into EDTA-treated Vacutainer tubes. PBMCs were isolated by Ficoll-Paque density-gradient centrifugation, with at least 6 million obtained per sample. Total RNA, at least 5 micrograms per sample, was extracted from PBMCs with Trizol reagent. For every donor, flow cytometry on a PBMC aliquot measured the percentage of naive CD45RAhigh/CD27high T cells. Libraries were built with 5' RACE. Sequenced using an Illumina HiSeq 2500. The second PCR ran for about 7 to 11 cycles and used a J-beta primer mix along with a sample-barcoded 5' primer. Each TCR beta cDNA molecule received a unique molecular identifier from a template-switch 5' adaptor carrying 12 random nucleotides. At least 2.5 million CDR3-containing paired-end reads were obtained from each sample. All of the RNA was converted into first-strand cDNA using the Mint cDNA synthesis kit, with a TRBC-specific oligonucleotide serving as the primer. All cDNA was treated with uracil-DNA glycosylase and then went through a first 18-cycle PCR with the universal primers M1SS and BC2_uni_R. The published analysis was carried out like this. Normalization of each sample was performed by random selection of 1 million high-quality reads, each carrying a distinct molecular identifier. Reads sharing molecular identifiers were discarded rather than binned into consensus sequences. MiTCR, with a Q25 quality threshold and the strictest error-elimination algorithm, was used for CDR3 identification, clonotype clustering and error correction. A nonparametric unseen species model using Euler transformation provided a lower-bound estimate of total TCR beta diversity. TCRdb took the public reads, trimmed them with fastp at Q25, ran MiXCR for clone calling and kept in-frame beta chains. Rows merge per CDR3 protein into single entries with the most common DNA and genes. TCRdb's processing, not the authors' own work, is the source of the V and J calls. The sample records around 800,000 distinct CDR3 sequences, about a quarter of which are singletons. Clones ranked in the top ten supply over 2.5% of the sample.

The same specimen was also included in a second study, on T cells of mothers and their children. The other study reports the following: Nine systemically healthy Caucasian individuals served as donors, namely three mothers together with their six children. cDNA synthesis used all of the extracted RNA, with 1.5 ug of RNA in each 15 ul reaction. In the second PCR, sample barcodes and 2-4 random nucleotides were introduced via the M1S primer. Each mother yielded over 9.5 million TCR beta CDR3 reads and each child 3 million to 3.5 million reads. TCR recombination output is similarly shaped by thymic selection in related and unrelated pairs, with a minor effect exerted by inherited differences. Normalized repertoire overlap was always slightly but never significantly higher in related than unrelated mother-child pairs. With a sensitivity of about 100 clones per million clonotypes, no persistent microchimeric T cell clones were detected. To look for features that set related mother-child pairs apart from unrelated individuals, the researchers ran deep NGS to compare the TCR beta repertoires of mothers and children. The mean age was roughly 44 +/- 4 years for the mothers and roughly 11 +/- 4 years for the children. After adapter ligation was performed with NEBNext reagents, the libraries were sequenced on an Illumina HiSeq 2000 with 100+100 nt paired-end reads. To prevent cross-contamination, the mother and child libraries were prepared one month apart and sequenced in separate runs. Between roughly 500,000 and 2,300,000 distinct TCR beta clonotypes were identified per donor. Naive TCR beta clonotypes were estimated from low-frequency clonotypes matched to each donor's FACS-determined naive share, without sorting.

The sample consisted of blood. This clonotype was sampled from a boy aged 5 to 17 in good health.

The bases read TGCAGCGTTGTGGCTAGCGGGTTTAGCTCCTACGAGCAGTACTTC. Translated, it gives CSVVASGFSSYEQYF. This receptor chain uses TRBV29-1 and TRBJ2-7; 8 middle bases align to TRBD2. CDR1 and CDR2, looked up from the germline V gene, are SQVTM and ANQGSEA. V has 4 bases trimmed and J has 0 bases trimmed; junction bases matching no gene number 8. From the cysteine through the phenylalanine, the CDR3 covers 15 amino acids. The retained sequence is limited to the CDR3, 45 bases, with the frame set at the first base.